The 11 T cell receptor beta chains presented below share a single source sample, sequenced in a study of T cells in narcolepsy. The protocol was immunoSEQ multiplex PCR, while the TCRdb copy is restricted to in-frame clones and leaves out a portion. The sample has around 32,000 clones, roughly 77% seen once. The sample taken for sequencing was CD45RA- memory CD4+ T cells from PBMCs. These receptors originate from a human donor with narcolepsy.

The chain is built from TRBV28 and TRBJ1-3; D gene uncertain. CDR3 length: 12 residues. V lost 2 bases and J 13 bases, leaving 12 bases between the germline ends. Germline V gene data show CDR1 as MDHEN and CDR2 as SYDVKM. Here the CDR3 reads CASSLESLGIYF. The CDR3 DNA sequence: TGTGCCAGCAGTTTAGAGAGCCTCGGAATATATTTT.

Remarks on this clone: One junction end disagrees with the germline gene, perhaps due to a read error. The CDR3 reads CASSLGAGGLDLKNIQYF. The CDR3, as DNA: TGTGCTAGCAGCTTGGGGGCGGGAGGGCTCGACTTGAAAAACATTCAGTACTTC. The chain couples TRBV7-7 to TRBJ2-4, with 9 bases aligning to TRBD2. There are 18 residues in the CDR3. The germline V gene encodes CDR1 SSHAT and CDR2 FNYEAQ (reference sequence).

V usage is TRBV4-1 and J usage is TRBJ2-7, with D tentatively TRBD1 or TRBD2 (6 bases each). V was trimmed by 1 base and J by 6 bases, leaving 13 bases between them. CDR3 length: 14 amino acids. The germline CDR1 and CDR2 sequences are MGHRA and YSYEKL. CDR3 sequence (DNA): TGCGCCAGCAGCCAAGTCGGGGGCACTGGCGAGCAGTACTTC. Protein: CASSQVGGTGEQYF.

The chain is built from TRBV5-1 and TRBJ2-3, with a tentative D call TRBD1 (6 bases). Trimming took 4 bases from V and 2 from J, leaving 14 bases between them. The CDR3 has 15 residues. Germline V gene sequence: CDR1 SGHRS, CDR2 YFSETQ. The CDR3: CASSPPGTITDTQYF. Written as DNA, the CDR3 is TGCGCCAGCAGCCCCCCCGGGACAATCACAGATACGCAGTATTTT. Full variable domain (missing parts from reference TRBV5-1 and TRBJ2-3): KAGVTQTPRYLIKTRGQQVTLSCSPISGHRSVSWYQQTPGQGLQFLFEYFSETQRNKGNFPGRFSGRQFSNSRSEMNVSTLELGDSALYLCASSPPGTITDTQYFGPGTRLTVL.

The chain employs TRBV30 and TRBJ2-1; maybe TRBD2 (7 bases). V lost 2 bases and J lost 9, with 20 bases in between. This CDR3 is 15 amino acids long. Germline V CDR1 and CDR2: GTSNPN, SVGIG (reference sequence). DNA for the CDR3: TGTGCCTGGAGTTCGGGGGGCTCCCTGGTCGGTGAGCAGTTCTTC. Its protein product is CAWSSGGSLVGEQFF. The complete variable domain, with remaining parts taken from reference TRBV30 and TRBJ2-1, reads SQTIHQWPATLVQPVGSPLSLECTVEGTSNPNLYWYRQAAGRGLQLLFYSVGIGQISSEVPQNLSASRPQDRQFILSSKKLLLSDSGFYLCAWSSGGSLVGEQFFGPGTRLTVL.

The rearrangement uses TRBV28 and TRBJ1-5; TRBD1 might be the D (5 bases). V was trimmed by 4 bases and J by 5 bases, leaving 18 bases between them. CDR1 and CDR2 from the germline V gene are MDHEN and SYDVKM. The CDR3 is made up of 16 amino acids. CDR3 sequence (DNA): TGTGCCAGCAGTTCCCTTGACACAGGATCCTATCAGCCCCAGCATTTT. Its protein is CASSSLDTGSYQPQHF.

The chain couples TRBV19 to TRBJ1-3, with unresolved D. Germline V lookup: CDR1 LNHDA, CDR2 SQIVND (reference sequence). There are 15 residues in the CDR3. Deletions cut 6 bases from V and 0 bases from J, with 12 bases between. DNA for the CDR3: TGTGCCAGTAGCTATTTACCCTCCTCTGGAAACACCATATATTTT. As protein: CASSYLPSSGNTIYF. The full variable domain, rest sourced from reference TRBV19 and TRBJ1-3, is DGGITQSPKYLFRKEGQNVTLSCEQNLNHDAMYWYRQDPGQGLRLIYYSQIVNDFQKGDIAEGYSVSREKKESFPLTVTSAQKNPTAFYLCASSYLPSSGNTIYFGEGSWLTVV.

This sequence joins TRBV11-1 and TRBJ2-1; 8 bases line up with TRBD1. CDR3 length equals 16 residues. The germline V gene encodes CDR1 SGHAT and CDR2 FQDESV (reference sequence). With 0 bases clipped from V and 7 bases from J, the junction kept 8 bases outside the gene matches. The CDR3 protein is CASSLAVLQGENEQFF. The CDR3 DNA follows: TGTGCCAGCAGCTTAGCGGTCCTACAGGGGGAGAATGAGCAGTTCTTC.

This clone was seen just once. The rearrangement joins TRBV7-8 to TRBJ2-3, with 7 positions matching TRBD1. Germline V lookup: CDR1 SGHVS, CDR2 FQNEAQ. V dropped 5 bases and J dropped 3; count of bases not matched to a gene: 5. This CDR3 contains 14 residues. The CDR3 here is CASSQGQDTDTQYF. The CDR3 region has the DNA TGTGCCAGCAGCCAAGGACAGGATACAGATACGCAGTATTTT.

The chain carries TRBV18 and TRBJ2-3; no clear D gene. This CDR3 contains 16 residues. Germline V gene sequence: CDR1 KGHSH, CDR2 LQKENI. V gave up 3 bases and J gave up 4 bases, with 17 bases separating them. CDR3 bases: TGTGCCAGCTCACCTTTGATAACCCCCCGGGCAGATACGCAGTATTTT. This codes for CASSPLITPRADTQYF.

The V call is TRBV7-2, the J call TRBJ1-5; 9 nucleotides agree with TRBD1. The CDR3 runs 15 residues. CDR1 and CDR2 from the germline V gene are SGHTA and FQGNSA. The ends lost 4 bases at V and 3 bases at J; junction bases unmatched: 4. CDR3 nucleotides: TGTGCCAGCAGCTGGGGACAGGGCTTCAATCAGCCCCAGCATTTT. It codes for CASSWGQGFNQPQHF.